This T cell receptor beta chain was profiled in a study of blood T cell repertoires in COVID-19. Produced via immunoSEQ multiplex PCR; TCRdb's table is partial and in-frame only. The sample contains approximately 140,000 clones, 84% of which appear only once. Germline V gives CDR1 MNHEY, CDR2 SMNVEV (reference sequence). The CDR3 covers 13 residues. V lost 3 bases, J lost 5 bases, and 9 bases lay in between. Material for sequencing was peripheral blood. The chain couples TRBV27 to TRBJ2-3; D perhaps matches TRBD2 (5 bases). The sequence was obtained from a man aged 55 to 70 with acute or convalescent COVID-19. The DNA of the CDR3 is TGTGCCAGCAGTTTTTGGGCGGGAGATACGCAGTATTTT. Translation: CASSFWAGDTQYF.